The 10 T cell receptor beta chains in this list originate from one sample, sequenced in a study of CD8 T cells in Susac syndrome. The authors reverse transcribed about 0.45 to 1 ug RNA with random hexamers. Each CDR3 protein is one row after TCRdb ran MiXCR on the immunoSEQ multiplex PCR reads. The table has fewer than 200,000 distinct CDR3 sequences, approximately 94% seen once; the top ten hold approximately 0.1%. Sample: CD4+ T cells from PBMCs. The receptors stem from a human donor in good health.

This sequence joins TRBV20-1 and TRBJ2-7; D gene uncertain. Germline loops: CDR1 DFQATT, CDR2 SNEGSKA (reference sequence). V shed 0 bases and J shed 0 bases, with 12 bases lying between them. The CDR3 sequence is 15 residues long. This chain's CDR3 is CSARDETRRSYEQYF. The CDR3 DNA follows: TGCAGTGCTAGAGATGAGACACGCCGCTCCTACGAGCAGTACTTC.

This clonotype has a single count. V usage is TRBV28 and J usage is TRBJ2-7, with D uncertain. The CDR3 totals 14 residues. The V gene's germline CDR1 is MDHEN and CDR2 SYDVKM. Trimming removed 6 bases at V and 0 bases at J, with 12 bases between. The CDR3 DNA reads as TGTGCCAGCAGCCTTGTAGGAAGCTCCTACGAGCAGTACTTC. Its translation is CASSLVGSSYEQYF. The full variable domain, in which reference TRBV28 and TRBJ2-7 provide the parts outside the CDR3, is DVKVTQSSRYLVKRTGEKVFLECVQDMDHENMFWYRQDPGLGLRLIYFSYDVKMKEKGDIPEGYSVSREKKERFSLILESASTNQTSMYLCASSLVGSSYEQYFGPGTRLTVT.

The chain employs TRBV5-1 and TRBJ2-4; 11 nucleotides align to TRBD1. From germline, CDR1 is SGHRS and CDR2 YFSETQ. With V trimmed by 4 bases and J by 6 bases, 6 bases remained unmatched. The CDR3 is 15 amino acids. Here the CDR3 reads CASSPGQGDGNIQYF. CDR3 coding DNA: TGCGCCAGCAGCCCGGGACAGGGGGATGGAAACATTCAGTACTTC.

The V call is TRBV20-1, the J call TRBJ2-2, with 7 bases fitting TRBD1. The CDR3 is 14 amino acids. V gave up 4 bases and J gave up 4 bases; unmatched junction bases: 6. CDR1 is DFQATT, CDR2 SNEGSKA, per germline (reference sequence). CDR3 DNA: TGCAGTGCTAAGCACAGGGGATTCACCGGGGAGCTGTTTTTT. This encodes CSAKHRGFTGELFF.

This chain uses TRBV2 with TRBJ2-7; D is ambiguous. Germline-derived CDR1 and CDR2 are SNHLY and FYNNEI. This CDR3 has 11 residues. Trimming pared 8 bases from V and 7 bases from J, leaving 12 bases between. The CDR3 sequence: CASGRLGEQYF. In nucleotides, the CDR3 is TGTGCCAGCGGCCGGTTAGGAGAGCAGTACTTC.

The chain is built from TRBV29-1 and TRBJ2-7; the match to TRBD1 covers 11 bases. The CDR3 contains 15 residues. From germline, CDR1 is SQVTM and CDR2 ANQGSEA. V trimming: 6 bases; J trimming: 3 bases; junction bases outside the gene matches: 10. CDR3 sequence: CSVAGTGGYGYEQYF. The CDR3 bases are TGCAGCGTAGCCGGGACAGGGGGGTACGGCTACGAGCAGTACTTC.

This clonotype has a single count. The rearrangement uses TRBV29-1 and TRBJ2-1; D assignment may be TRBD1 or TRBD2 (5 bases each). The CDR3 has 13 residues. V gave up 3 bases and J gave up 3 bases, with 9 bases separating them. Germline V gene data show CDR1 as SQVTM and CDR2 as ANQGSEA. As DNA, the CDR3 is TGCAGCGTTGAGGGGACCGGCTACAATGAGCAGTTCTTC. It yields the protein CSVEGTGYNEQFF.

The chain couples TRBV29-1 to TRBJ2-3; D not certain. The CDR3 totals 14 residues. Germline CDR1 and CDR2: SQVTM and ANQGSEA. Trimming stripped 4 bases from V and 0 bases from J, with 11 bases between. This CDR3 is CSVVATTSTDTQYF. In DNA, the CDR3 is TGCAGCGTTGTGGCCACAACTAGCACAGATACGCAGTATTTT.

The chain combines TRBV14 with TRBJ2-1, with TRBD2 identical over 10 bases. From germline, CDR1 is SGHDN and CDR2 FVKESK. V gave up 5 bases and J gave up 9 bases; unmatched junction bases: 13. This CDR3 is 16 amino acids long. CDR3 loop: CASSARLAGAQGEQFF. The CDR3 DNA sequence: TGTGCCAGCAGCGCACGGCTAGCGGGAGCCCAGGGTGAGCAGTTCTTC.

The rearrangement uses TRBV12-3 or TRBV12-4 and TRBJ2-7; D unresolved. Trimming stripped 0 bases from V and 3 bases from J, with 9 bases between. CDR3 length: 14 residues. The CDR3 is CASSLARSYYEQYF. Here the CDR3 DNA reads TGTGCCAGCAGTTTAGCGCGGTCTTACTACGAGCAGTACTTC.